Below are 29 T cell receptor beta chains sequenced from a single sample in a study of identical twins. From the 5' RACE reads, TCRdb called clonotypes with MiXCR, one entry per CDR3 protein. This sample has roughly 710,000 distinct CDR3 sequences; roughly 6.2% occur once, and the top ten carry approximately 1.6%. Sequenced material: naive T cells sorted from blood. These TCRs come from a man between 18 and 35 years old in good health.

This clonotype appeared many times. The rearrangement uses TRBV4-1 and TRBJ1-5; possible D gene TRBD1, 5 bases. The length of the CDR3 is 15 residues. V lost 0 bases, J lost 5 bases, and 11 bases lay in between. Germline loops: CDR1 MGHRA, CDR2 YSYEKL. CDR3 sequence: CASSQEIGGDQPQHF. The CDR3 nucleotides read TGCGCCAGCAGCCAAGAAATTGGGGGGGATCAGCCCCAGCATTTT.

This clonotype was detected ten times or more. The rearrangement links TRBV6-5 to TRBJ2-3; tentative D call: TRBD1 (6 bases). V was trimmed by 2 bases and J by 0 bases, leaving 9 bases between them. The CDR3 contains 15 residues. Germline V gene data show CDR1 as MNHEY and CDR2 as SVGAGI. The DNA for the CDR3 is TGTGCCAGCAGTTACGAGGACAGTAGCACAGATACGCAGTATTTT. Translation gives CASSYEDSSTDTQYF.

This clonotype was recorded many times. The CDR3, as DNA: TGTGCCAGCAGTCTAGACGGACAGAACTACGAGCAGTACTTC. This translates into CASSLDGQNYEQYF. The J gene is TRBJ2-7, the V gene TRBV12-3 or TRBV12-4; D perhaps matches TRBD1 (6 bases). This CDR3 contains 14 residues. The ends were cut back, 5 bases at V and 3 bases at J, with 14 bases in the middle.

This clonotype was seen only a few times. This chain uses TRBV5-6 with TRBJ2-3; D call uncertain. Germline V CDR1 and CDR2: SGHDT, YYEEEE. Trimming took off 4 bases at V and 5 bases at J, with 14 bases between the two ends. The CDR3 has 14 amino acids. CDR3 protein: CASSRSSMRDTQYF. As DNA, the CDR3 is TGTGCCAGCAGCCGTTCCTCCATGAGAGATACGCAGTATTTT.

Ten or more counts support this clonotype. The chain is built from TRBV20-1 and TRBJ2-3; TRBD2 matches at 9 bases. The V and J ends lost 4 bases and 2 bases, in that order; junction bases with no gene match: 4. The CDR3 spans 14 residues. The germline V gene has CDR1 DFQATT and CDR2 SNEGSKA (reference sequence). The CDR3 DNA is TGCAGTGCTAATAGCGGGAGTCTCACAGATACGCAGTATTTT. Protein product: CSANSGSLTDTQYF.

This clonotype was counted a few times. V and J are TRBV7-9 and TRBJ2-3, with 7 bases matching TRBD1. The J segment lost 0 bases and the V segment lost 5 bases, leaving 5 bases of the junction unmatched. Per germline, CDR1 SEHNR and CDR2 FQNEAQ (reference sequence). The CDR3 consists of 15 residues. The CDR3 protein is CASSLTGSSTDTQYF. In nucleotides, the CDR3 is TGTGCCAGCAGCCTGACAGGGTCTAGCACAGATACGCAGTATTTT.

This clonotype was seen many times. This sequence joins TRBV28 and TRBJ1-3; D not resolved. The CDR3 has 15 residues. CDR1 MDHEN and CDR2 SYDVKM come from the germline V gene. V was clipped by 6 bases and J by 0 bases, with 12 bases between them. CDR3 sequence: CASRRIPGSGNTIYF. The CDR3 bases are TGTGCCAGCAGAAGGATTCCTGGCTCTGGAAACACCATATATTTT.

As DNA, the CDR3 is TGTGCCAGCGCCGGGGGAGGCACAGATACGCAGTATTTT. It yields the protein CASAGGGTDTQYF. The J gene is TRBJ2-3, the V gene TRBV7-3; a weak D match, TRBD2 (6 bases). Germline V lookup: CDR1 SGHTA, CDR2 FQGTGA. This CDR3 has 13 amino acids. Trimming took off 8 bases at V and 1 base at J, with 10 bases between the two ends. Full variable domain (missing parts from reference TRBV7-3 and TRBJ2-3): GAGVSQTPSNKVTEKGKYVELRCDPISGHTALYWYRQSLGQGPEFLIYFQGTGAADDSGLPNDRFFAVRPEGSVSTLKIQRTERGDSAVYLCASAGGGTDTQYFGPGTRLTVL.

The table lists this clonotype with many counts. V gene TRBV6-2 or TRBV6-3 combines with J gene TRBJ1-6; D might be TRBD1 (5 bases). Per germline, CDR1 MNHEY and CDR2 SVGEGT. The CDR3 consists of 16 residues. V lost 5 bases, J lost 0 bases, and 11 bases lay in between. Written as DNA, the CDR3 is TGTGCCAGCAGTATGGACATGAGCTCCTATAATTCACCCCTCCACTTT. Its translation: CASSMDMSSYNSPLHF.

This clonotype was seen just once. CDR3 coding DNA: TGTGCCAGCAGCCAGGGCATAACTCTAGCGGGAGTGCCCAATGAGCAGTTCTTC. Amino acids: CASSQGITLAGVPNEQFF. The V and J genes are TRBV3-1 and TRBJ2-1, with 10 bases lining up with TRBD2. The length of the CDR3 is 18 residues. Germline V CDR1 and CDR2: LGHDT, YNNKEL (reference sequence). Trimming cost V 3 bases and J 6 bases; bases outside gene matches: 14.

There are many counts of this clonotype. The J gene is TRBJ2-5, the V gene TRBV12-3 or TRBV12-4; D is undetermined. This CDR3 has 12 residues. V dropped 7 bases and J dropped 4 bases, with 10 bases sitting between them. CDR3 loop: CASTNGGETQYF. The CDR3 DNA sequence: TGTGCCAGCACTAATGGCGGAGAGACCCAGTACTTC.

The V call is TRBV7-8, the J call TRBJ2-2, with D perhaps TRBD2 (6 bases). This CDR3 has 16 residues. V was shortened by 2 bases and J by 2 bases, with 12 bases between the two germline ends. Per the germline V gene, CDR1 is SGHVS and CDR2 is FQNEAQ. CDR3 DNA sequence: TGTGCCAGCAGCTTAACACGGGGGACCAACACCGGGGAGCTGTTTTTT. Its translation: CASSLTRGTNTGELFF.

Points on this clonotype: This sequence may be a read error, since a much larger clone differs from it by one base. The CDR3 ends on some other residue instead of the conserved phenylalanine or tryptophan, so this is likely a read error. The CDR3 DNA sequence: TGTGCCAGCAGCTTAGTAGTGGAGACCGGGGAGCTGTTTGTT. It yields the protein CASSLVVETGELFV. This rearrangement joins TRBV7-2 to TRBJ2-2; no clear D gene. Trimming cost V 1 base and J 5 bases, with 8 bases left between them. The length of the CDR3 is 14 residues. Germline assignment: CDR1 SGHTA and CDR2 FQGNSA.

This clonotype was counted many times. The CDR3 loop is CSVDDRGPYGYTF. The CDR3 nucleotides read TGCAGCGTTGATGATCGAGGCCCGTATGGCTACACCTTC. The gene calls are TRBV29-1 and TRBJ1-2; D is unresolved. Germline V gene sequence: CDR1 SQVTM, CDR2 ANQGSEA. This CDR3 is 13 amino acids long. Trimming took 3 bases from V and 5 from J, leaving 13 bases between them.

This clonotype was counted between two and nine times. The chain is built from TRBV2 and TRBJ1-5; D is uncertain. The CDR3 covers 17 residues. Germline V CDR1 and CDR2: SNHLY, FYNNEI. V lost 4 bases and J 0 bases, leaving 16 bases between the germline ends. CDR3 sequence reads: CASSGRPEYDSNQPQHF. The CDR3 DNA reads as TGTGCCAGCAGTGGTAGACCGGAGTACGATAGCAATCAGCCCCAGCATTTT.

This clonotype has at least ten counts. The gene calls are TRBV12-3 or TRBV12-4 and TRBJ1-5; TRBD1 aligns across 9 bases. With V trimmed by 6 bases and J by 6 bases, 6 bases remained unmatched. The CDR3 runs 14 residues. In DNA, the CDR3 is TGTGCCAGCAGGGTGGACAGGGGAGGTCAGCCCCAGCATTTT. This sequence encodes CASRVDRGGQPQHF.

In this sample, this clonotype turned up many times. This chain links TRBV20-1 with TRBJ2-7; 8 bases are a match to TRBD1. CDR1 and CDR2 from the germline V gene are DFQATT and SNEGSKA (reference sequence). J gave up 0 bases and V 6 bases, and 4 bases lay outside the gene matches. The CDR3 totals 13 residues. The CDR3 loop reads CSAEDRASYEQYV. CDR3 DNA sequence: TGCAGTGCCGAGGACAGGGCCTCCTACGAGCAGTACGTC.

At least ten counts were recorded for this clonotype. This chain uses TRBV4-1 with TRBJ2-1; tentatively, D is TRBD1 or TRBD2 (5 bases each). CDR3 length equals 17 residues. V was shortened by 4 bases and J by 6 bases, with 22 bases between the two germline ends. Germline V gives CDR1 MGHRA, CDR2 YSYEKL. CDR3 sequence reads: CASSLPRGQGSFNEQFF. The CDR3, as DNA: TGCGCCAGCAGCCTCCCGAGAGGGCAGGGTAGTTTCAATGAGCAGTTCTTC.

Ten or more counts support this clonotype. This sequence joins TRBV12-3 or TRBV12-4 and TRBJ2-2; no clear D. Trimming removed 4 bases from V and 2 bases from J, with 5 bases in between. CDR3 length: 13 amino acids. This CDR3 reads CASSSPNTGELFF. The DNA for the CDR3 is TGTGCCAGCAGTTCCCCCAACACCGGGGAGCTGTTTTTT.

This CDR3 is CSVEGAESREKLFF. In DNA form, the CDR3 reads TGCAGCGTCGAGGGAGCAGAAAGCCGTGAAAAACTGTTTTTT. The V gene is TRBV29-1, the J gene TRBJ1-4; D unresolved. Germline values: CDR1 SQVTM, CDR2 ANQGSEA. The V and J ends lost 6 bases and 7 bases respectively, with 18 bases between them. The CDR3 has 14 residues.

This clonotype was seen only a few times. The CDR3, as DNA: TGTGCCAGCAGCGCCGGAACCGAAGAGGAGACCCAGTACTTC. It is translated as CASSAGTEEETQYF. The chain carries TRBV7-7 and TRBJ2-5; D gene unclear. CDR1 and CDR2 (germline): SSHAT, FNYEAQ (reference sequence). This CDR3 has 14 amino acids. Trimming took 5 bases from V and 5 from J, leaving 15 bases between them.

As DNA, the CDR3 is TGTGCCAGCAGCTCGGCCAAGGGTGGGTACCAAGAGACCCAGTACTTC. Protein: CASSSAKGGYQETQYF. The V gene is TRBV5-4, the J gene TRBJ2-5; D is undetermined. The CDR3 is 16 amino acids. CDR1 is SGHNT, CDR2 YYREEE, per germline (reference sequence). V lost 3 bases to trimming and J lost 0 bases, with 15 bases between them.

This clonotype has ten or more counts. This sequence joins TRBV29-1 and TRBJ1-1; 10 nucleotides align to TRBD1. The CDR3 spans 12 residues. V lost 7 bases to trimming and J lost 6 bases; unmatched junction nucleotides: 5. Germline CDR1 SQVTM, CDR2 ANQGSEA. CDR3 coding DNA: TGCAGCGCGGGACAGGGGAATGCTGAAGCTTTCTTT. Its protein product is CSAGQGNAEAFF.

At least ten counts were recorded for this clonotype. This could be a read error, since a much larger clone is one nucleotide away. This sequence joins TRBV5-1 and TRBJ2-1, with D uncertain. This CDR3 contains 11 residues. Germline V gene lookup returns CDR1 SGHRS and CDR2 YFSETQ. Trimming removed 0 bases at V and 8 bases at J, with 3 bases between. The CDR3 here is CASSLDHEQFF. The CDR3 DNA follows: TGCGCCAGCAGCTTGGACCATGAGCAGTTCTTC.

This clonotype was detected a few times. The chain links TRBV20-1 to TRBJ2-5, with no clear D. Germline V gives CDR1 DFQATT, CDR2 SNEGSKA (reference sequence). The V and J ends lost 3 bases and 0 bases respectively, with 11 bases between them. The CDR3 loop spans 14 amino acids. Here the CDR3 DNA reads TGCAGTGCTAGTGGGCGCGTGGACCAAGAGACCCAGTACTTC. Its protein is CSASGRVDQETQYF.

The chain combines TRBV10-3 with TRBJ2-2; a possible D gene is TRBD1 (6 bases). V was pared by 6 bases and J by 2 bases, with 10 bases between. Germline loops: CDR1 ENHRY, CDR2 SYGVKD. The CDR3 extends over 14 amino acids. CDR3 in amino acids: CAISRTVNTGELFF. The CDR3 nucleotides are TGTGCCATCAGCCGGACAGTCAACACCGGGGAGCTGTTTTTT.

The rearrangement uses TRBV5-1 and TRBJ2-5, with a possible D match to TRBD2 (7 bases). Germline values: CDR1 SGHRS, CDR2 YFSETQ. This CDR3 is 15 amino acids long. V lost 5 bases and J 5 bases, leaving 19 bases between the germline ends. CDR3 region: CASRQQGGERETQYF. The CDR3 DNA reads TGCGCCAGCAGACAACAGGGAGGGGAGAGGGAGACCCAGTACTTC.

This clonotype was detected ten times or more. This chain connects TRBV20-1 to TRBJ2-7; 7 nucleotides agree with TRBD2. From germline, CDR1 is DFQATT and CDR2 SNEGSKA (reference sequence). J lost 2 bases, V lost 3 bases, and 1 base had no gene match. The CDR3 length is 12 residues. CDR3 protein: CSARGLTYEQYF. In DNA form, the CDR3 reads TGCAGTGCTAGGGGACTAACCTACGAGCAGTACTTC.

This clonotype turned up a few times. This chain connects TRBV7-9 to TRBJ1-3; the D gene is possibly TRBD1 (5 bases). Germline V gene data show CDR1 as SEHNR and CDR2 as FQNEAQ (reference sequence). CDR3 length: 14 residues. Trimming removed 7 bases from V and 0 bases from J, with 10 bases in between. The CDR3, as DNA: TGTGCCAGCATCGATGGGGCCTCTGGAAACACCATATATTTT. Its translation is CASIDGASGNTIYF. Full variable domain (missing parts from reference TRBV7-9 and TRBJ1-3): DTGVSQNPRHKITKRGQNVTFRCDPISEHNRLYWYRQTLGQGPEFLTYFQNEAQLEKSRLLSDRFSAERPKGSFSTLEIQRTEQGDSAMYLCASIDGASGNTIYFGEGSWLTVV.